This entry describes one T cell receptor (beta chain). What antigen it recognizes has not been identified. No clone much larger than this one lies a single base away; base qualities are absent. Library preparation was by the immunoSEQ multiplex PCR assay. A mixture of 60 forward primers for TCR Vbeta segments and 13 reverse primers for TCR Jbeta segments was used in the multiplex PCR. The CDR3 region of rearranged TCR beta genes was amplified from genomic DNA by a multiplex PCR assay. On the Illumina HiSeq System, the amplified TCR beta libraries were sequenced as 87-base-pair reads. Per the original workflow: A later analysis tallied 75 million to 95 million unique TCR beta chains across the roughly 610 repertoires, and around 12 million of those chains were shared by two or more donors. Raw reads were error-corrected and collapsed into unique sequences with a nearest-neighbor algorithm that merged closely related sequences to remove PCR and sequencing errors. Alignment of CDR3 sequences to IMGT reference sequences was used to assign V, D and J gene segments. For a sequence to be retained, a match of at least six nucleotides to both a V gene segment and a J gene segment was required. A rearrangement counted as productive if the CDR3 had no stop codons and remained in frame with V and J, and every other rearrangement counted as non-productive. CDR3 was defined by IMGT convention, running from the second conserved V-encoded cysteine to the conserved J-encoded phenylalanine. In an earlier analysis of 587 of the donors, sequences lacking an unambiguous match to a single V gene segment were excluded. In an earlier analysis of 450 to 700 of the donors, V segments were called functional above 56.7% productive rearrangements and were called segregating when the between-donor standard deviation exceeded 5%. A statistical classification framework was developed to diagnose cytomegalovirus status using the catalog of TCR beta chain sequences. V and J gene assignment, in a later analysis, came from comparing TCR nucleotide sequences with IMGT/GENE-DB human TR gene sequences. A later analysis assigned CDR3 sequences and most-parsimonious VDJ recombination scenarios with the TCRdist pipeline. In a later analysis, each TCR beta chain was defined by its CDR3 amino acid sequence together with its V-gene family, and reads lacking a unique V-gene family were excluded. In a later analysis, approximately 640 highly shared, low-generation-probability nucleotide sequences were removed to address suspected cross-contamination and a sequencing artifact. A later analysis calculated a clonal expansion index for each public chain from normalized within-repertoire ranks of inferred template counts. In a later analysis, generation probabilities were computed using a VDJ recombination model fitted to out-of-frame rearrangements, and the results were checked against IGoR. In a later analysis, TCR-TCR, TCR-HLA and TCR-CMV co-occurrence was scored with hypergeometric tests, and a repertoire-size bias correction was applied to TCR pairs. A later analysis estimated false discovery rates by permuting HLA or CMV assignments 20 times. In a later analysis, co-occurring TCRs were grouped using DBSCAN, with TCRdist sequence similarity added in when clustering inside HLA-allele-positive subsets. Repertoires with fewer than 30,000 or more than 120,000 public chains, plus five repertoires with anomalous nucleotide sharing, were excluded from co-occurrence clustering. Held by TCRdb, this immuneACCESS table contains in-frame sequences only and omits some clones. Under half of the omission traces to an unresolved V gene where checked; the cause of the rest is unknown. The D gene and trimming were derived from the DNA, and the V and J assignments and clone size from that table. Here the sample has about 69,000 clones; under 85% occur a single time. The ten largest clonotypes hold over 8.5% of the sample.

Via the germline V gene (reference sequence), CDR1 is LNHDA and CDR2 SQIVND. The CDR3 starts with the cysteine, ends with the phenylalanine, and has 16 residues. CDR3 DNA only is kept here, 48 bases in frame from base 1. V is cut by 1 base and J by 2 bases, and the space between the germline ends is 14 bases. This entry is derived from a study of cytomegalovirus exposure and HLA in healthy donors (dated 2017 in TCRdb). Some background on the complete study: According to an earlier analysis of a few hundred of the donors, 150 million to 200 million T cells yielded 117 million unique TCR beta sequences and about 280 Gb of sequence data. Roughly 300 gigabases of sequencing data and around 87 million unique TCR sequences were included in an early release covering roughly 700 HLA-typed donors. Among the approximately 400 genotyped donors, 81% belonged to the genetic ancestry cluster associated with self-reported Caucasian donors. The study aimed to test whether signatures of past pathogen exposure could be identified by cataloging public T cell receptors. Using immunosequencing, the study profiled T cell repertoires from around 670 subjects and related those repertoires to cytomegalovirus serostatus. Along with the approximately 700-subject first cohort, a separate validation cohort of around 110 different subjects was used. High-throughput TCR immunosequencing, statistical association of individual TCRs with disease status, and machine learning were combined to predict cytomegalovirus infection status. A later analysis re-examined previously published TCR beta repertoires from about 700 donors and added high-resolution HLA genotyping to investigate patterns of TCR occurrence. Rather than drawing on any new phenotypic data, the later analysis identified candidate immune exposures from TCR beta sequences and the way those sequences occurred across donors. An earlier analysis of roughly 580 of the donors used high-throughput TCR beta sequencing to judge whether each TCR beta V gene segment behaved as functional or pseudogenic. Donor age, sex, ethnicity and CMV serostatus were compiled alongside the repertoire data. A later genetic analysis used genome-wide SNP genotypes for about three fifths of the 666 donors, treating that subset as a discovery cohort. All discovery cohort repertoires had been generated on a single sequencing platform. Class I and class II HLA loci were covered by the typing at four-digit resolution. Typing coverage differed by locus: A, B, C, DRB1 and DQB1 were typed in about 629-630 donors, DQA1 in 500 to 550, DPA1 in 600 to 610, and DPB1 in approximately 450. Several DR-DQ haplotypes were treated as single units for association and clustering because of strong linkage in the cohort. Across approximately 400 genotyped donors of the cohort, an average of roughly 250,000 unique TCR beta nucleotide sequences per donor were sequenced, and roughly 18% of those sequences were non-productive. Results the study describes overall, beyond this receptor: According to the authors, the approach could potentially be generalized to other disease states and immunological phenotypes. Because HLA typing was missing for some donors at each locus, association tests included only the typed subset. When HLA alleles, especially DR and DQ, strongly co-occurred, attributing TCR associations to individual alleles was difficult. An association between a missense DCLRE1C variant and V-gene and J-gene trimming of TCR beta chains was found in a later genetic analysis and replicated in an independent cohort. A cluster of highly shared sequence variants was judged likely to represent a technical artifact of the sequencing pipeline. Specific HLA alleles were associated with over 15,000 TCR beta sequences at a false discovery rate of 0.05 in a later analysis. According to a later analysis, parvovirus B19, influenza, CMV and Epstein-Barr virus appeared linked to several top co-occurrence clusters. The study gave a list of 150 to 200 TCR beta chains associated with cytomegalovirus. The classifier was reported to diagnose cytomegalovirus status with high specificity and sensitivity in both the original and validation cohorts. Some IMGT-functional V segments, including TRBV6-2 and TRBV6-3, could not be distinguished by the 87-base-pair reads and were therefore excluded. According to a later genetic analysis, donors in an Asian-associated ancestry cluster had fewer N-insertions in productive TCRs than the approximately 710-donor mean. Seventeen rarely observed V segments, including chromosome 9 orphons, were excluded from the earlier analysis of approximately 500 of the donors because counts were too low. The cohort was sequenced for TCR beta chains only, and without alpha or paired-chain data the features that could be detected were limited. For the cohort, immune exposure information was limited to CMV serostatus. A few of the identified cytomegalovirus-associated TCR beta chains were confirmed in vitro to be specific for cytomegalovirus antigens. Compared with equally common non-associated chains, HLA-associated TCR beta chains in a later analysis were more clonally expanded and had lower generation probabilities. In an earlier analysis of approximately 590 of the donors, most TCR beta V segments appeared in productive rearrangements about 87% or about 30% of the time, broadly matching IMGT annotations. Correlated functional status among segregating V segments might be attributable to linkage disequilibrium, but an unknown experimental factor could not be ruled out. While some public TCRs were present in many individuals, most TCR sequences turned up only very rarely across donors. Roughly uniform sequencing depth across donors was assumed in presence/absence analyses, although this assumption may not hold. A further reported finding was that TCR beta sequences accurately predicted the HLA-A and HLA-B alleles for most subjects in the first cohort. In a later analysis, most CMV-associated TCR beta chains were found to appear HLA-restricted, with HLA associations seemingly driven largely by CMV exposure. In a later analysis, the rate of TCR association differed among HLA loci, with DRB1 alleles having the most associated TCRs and HLA-C alleles having the fewest.

In total, approximately 610 healthy bone marrow donors made up the cohort. At the time of sampling, every cohort member was nominally healthy, though immune exposures that went unrecorded were likely present. The donor tested CMV seropositive and was one of the 289 seropositive cohort members. Each donor provided a peripheral blood sample, and peripheral blood mononuclear cells were used for TCR beta sequencing. Genomic DNA was extracted from the blood cell samples with the Qiagen DNeasy Blood Extraction Kit. The clonotype originates from a woman aged 60-70 years in good health and CMV-seropositive. The chain is made from TRBV19 and TRBJ2-5; TRBD2 might be the D gene, on 6 matching bases. Sequencing used PBMCs. Here the CDR3 is given as CASSIGGVTAQETQYF. The bases read TGTGCCAGTAGTATAGGCGGGGTAACAGCTCAAGAGACCCAGTACTTC.